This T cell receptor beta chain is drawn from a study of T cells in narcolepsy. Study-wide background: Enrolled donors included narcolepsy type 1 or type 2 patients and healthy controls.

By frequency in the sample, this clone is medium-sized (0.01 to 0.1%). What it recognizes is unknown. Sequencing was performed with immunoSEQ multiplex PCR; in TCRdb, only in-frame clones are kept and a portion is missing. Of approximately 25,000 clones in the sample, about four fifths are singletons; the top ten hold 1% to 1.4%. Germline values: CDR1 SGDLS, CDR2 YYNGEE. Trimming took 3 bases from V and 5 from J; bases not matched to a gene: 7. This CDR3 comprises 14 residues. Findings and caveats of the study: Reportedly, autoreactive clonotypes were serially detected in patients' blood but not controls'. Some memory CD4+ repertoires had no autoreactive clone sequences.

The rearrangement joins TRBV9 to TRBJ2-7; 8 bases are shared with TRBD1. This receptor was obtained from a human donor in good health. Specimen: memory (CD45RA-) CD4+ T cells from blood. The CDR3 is CASSDRTGFNEQYF. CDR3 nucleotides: TGTGCCAGCAGCGACCGGACAGGGTTCAACGAGCAGTACTTC. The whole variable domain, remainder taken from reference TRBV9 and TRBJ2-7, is DSGVTQTPKHLITATGQRVTLRCSPRSGDLSVYWYQQSLDQGLQFLIQYYNGEERAKGNILERFSAQQFPDLHSELNLSSLELGDSALYFCASSDRTGFNEQYFGPGTRLTVT.